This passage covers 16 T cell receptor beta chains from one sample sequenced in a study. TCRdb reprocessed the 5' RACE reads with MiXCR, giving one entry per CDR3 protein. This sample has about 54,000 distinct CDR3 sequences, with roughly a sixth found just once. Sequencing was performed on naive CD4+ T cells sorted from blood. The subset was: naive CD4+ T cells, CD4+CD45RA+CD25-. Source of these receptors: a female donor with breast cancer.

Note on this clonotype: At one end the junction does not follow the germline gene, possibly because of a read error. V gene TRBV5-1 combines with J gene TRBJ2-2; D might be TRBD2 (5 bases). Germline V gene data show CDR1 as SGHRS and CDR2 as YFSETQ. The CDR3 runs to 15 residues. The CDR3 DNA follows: TGCGCCAGCAGCTTGGGGGCAGTAAACACCGGGGAACTGTTTTTT. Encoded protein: CASSLGAVNTGELFF.

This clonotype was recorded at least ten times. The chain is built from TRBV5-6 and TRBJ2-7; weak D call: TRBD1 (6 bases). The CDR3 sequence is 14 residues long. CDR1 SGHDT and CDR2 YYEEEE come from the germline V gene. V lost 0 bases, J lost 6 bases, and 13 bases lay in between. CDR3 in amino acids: CASSLAVTGPEQYF. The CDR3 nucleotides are TGTGCCAGCAGCTTGGCGGTTACAGGGCCCGAGCAGTACTTC.

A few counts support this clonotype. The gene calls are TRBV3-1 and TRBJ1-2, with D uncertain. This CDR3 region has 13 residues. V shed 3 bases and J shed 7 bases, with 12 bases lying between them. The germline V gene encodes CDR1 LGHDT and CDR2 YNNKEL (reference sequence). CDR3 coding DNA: TGTGCCAGCAGCCAGACGAATAACGGTGGCTACACCTTC. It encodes CASSQTNNGGYTF.

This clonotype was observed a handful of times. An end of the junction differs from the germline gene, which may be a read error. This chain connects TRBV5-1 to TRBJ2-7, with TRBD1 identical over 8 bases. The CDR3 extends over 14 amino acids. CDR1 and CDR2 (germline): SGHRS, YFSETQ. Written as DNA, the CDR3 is TGCGCCAGTAGCTTACAGGGGGTCGGCTACGAGCAGTACTTC. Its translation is CASSLQGVGYEQYF.

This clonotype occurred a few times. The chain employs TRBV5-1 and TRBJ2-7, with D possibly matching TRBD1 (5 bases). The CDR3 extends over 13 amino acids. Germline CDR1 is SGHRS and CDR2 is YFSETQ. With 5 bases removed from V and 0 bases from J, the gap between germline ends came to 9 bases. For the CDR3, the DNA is TGCGCCAGCAGGATCCAGGGCTCCTACGAGCAGTACTTC. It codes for CASRIQGSYEQYF.

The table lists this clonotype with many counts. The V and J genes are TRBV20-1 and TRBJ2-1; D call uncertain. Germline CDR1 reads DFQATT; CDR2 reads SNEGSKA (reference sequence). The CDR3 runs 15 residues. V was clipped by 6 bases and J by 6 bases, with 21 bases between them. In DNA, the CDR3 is TGCAGTGCCCGATCAGGTTGGCTAGGTGTCAATGAGCAGTTCTTC. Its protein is CSARSGWLGVNEQFF.

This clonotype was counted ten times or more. The CDR3 reads CASSKTISRTDTQYF. The CDR3 DNA is TGTGCCAGCAGTAAGACTATATCACGCACAGATACGCAGTATTTT. V gene TRBV7-9 combines with J gene TRBJ2-3, with D perhaps TRBD2 (5 bases). The length of the CDR3 is 15 residues. Per the germline V gene, CDR1 is SEHNR and CDR2 is FQNEAQ (reference sequence). With 6 bases removed from V and 1 base from J, the gap between germline ends came to 14 bases.

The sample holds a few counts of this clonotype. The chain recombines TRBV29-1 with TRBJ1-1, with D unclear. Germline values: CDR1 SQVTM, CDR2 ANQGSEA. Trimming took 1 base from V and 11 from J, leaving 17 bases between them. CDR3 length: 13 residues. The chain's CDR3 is CSVEGLVGRGAFF. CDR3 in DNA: TGCAGCGTTGAAGGTTTAGTAGGGAGAGGCGCTTTCTTT. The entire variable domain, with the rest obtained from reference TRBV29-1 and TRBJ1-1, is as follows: SAVISQKPSRDICQRGTSLTIQCQVDSQVTMMFWYRQQPGQSLTLIATANQGSEATYESGFVIDKFPISRPNLTFSTLTVSNMSPEDSSIYLCSVEGLVGRGAFFGQGTRLTVV.

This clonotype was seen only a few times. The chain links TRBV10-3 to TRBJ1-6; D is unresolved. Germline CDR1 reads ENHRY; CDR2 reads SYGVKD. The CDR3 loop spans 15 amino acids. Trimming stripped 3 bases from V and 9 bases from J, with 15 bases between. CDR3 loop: CAISDRGLTGSPLHF. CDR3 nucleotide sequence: TGTGCCATCAGTGACCGCGGACTGACGGGTTCACCCCTCCACTTT.

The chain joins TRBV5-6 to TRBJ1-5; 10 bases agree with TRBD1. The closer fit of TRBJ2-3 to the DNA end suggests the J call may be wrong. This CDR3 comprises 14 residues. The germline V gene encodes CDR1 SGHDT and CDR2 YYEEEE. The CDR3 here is CASSGWDRGQPQYF. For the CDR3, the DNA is TGTGCCAGCAGCGGGTGGGACAGGGGTCAGCCCCAGTATTTT.

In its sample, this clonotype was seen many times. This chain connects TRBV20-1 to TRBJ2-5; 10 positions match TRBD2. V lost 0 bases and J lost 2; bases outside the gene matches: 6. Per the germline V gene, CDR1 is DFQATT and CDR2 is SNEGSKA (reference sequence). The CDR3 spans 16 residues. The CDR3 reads CSARDLTSGNQETQYF. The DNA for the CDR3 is TGCAGTGCTAGAGATCTTACTAGCGGGAATCAAGAGACCCAGTACTTC.

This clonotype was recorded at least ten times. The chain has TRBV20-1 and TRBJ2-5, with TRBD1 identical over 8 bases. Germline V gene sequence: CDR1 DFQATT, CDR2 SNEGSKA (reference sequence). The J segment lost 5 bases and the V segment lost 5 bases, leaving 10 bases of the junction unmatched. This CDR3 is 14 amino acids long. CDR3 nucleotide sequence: TGCAGTGCTCCCAGGACAGGGCTGACGGAGACCCAGTACTTC. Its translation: CSAPRTGLTETQYF.

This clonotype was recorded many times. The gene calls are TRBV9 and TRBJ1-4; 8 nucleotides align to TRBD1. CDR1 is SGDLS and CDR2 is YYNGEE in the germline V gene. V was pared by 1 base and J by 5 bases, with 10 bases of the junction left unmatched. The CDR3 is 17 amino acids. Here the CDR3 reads CASSVHGGQGPNEKLFF. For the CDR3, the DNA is TGTGCCAGCAGCGTACATGGTGGACAGGGACCGAATGAAAAACTGTTTTTT.

The CDR3 is CASSHPGTGRRAFF. The CDR3 region has the DNA TGTGCCAGCAGCCACCCTGGGACAGGCCGGAGGGCTTTCTTT. The rearrangement joins TRBV28 to TRBJ1-1; 8 bases line up with TRBD1. Germline CDR1 is MDHEN and CDR2 is SYDVKM. V lost 6 bases to trimming and J lost 11 bases; unmatched junction nucleotides: 14. The CDR3 consists of 14 residues.

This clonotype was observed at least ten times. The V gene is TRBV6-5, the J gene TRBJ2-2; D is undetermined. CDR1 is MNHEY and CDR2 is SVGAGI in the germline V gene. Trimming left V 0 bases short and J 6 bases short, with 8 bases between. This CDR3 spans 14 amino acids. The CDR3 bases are TGTGCCAGCAGTTACTCCGGGTCCCCCGGGGAGCTGTTTTTT. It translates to CASSYSGSPGELFF.

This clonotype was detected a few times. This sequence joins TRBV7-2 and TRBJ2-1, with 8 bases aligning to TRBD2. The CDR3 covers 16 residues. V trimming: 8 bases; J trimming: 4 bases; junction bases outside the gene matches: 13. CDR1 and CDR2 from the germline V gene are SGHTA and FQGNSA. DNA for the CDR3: TGTGCCAGCTCCTTGGGTGCGGGGGGCAAGTACAATGAGCAGTTCTTC. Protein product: CASSLGAGGKYNEQFF.